This TCR beta chain comes out of a study of cytomegalovirus exposure and HLA in healthy donors. About the research overall: Unique TCR beta sequences numbering 95 million to 130 million came from 150 million to 200 million T cells in an earlier analysis.

Comments on this clone: What it recognizes is unknown.

Study-wide results and caveats: CMV antigen specificity of three CMV-associated chains was confirmed in vitro. In a later analysis, CMV-associated beta chains were mostly HLA-associated, it appeared.

The CDR3 has 15 amino acids. The V segment lost 0 bases and the J segment 7 bases; nucleotides outside the gene matches: 9. Germline CDR1 and CDR2: WSHSY and SAAADI. The PCR had 60 Vbeta and 13 Jbeta primers. As handled by the study authors: A later analysis counted 80 million or so unique TCR beta chains, some 12 million shared. The protocol was immunoSEQ multiplex PCR, while the TCRdb copy is restricted to in-frame clones and leaves out a portion. The DNA gave D and trimming, while V, J and clone size come from that table. The data hold about 120,000 clones, with roughly four fifths observed a single time.

The rearrangement links TRBV10-2 to TRBJ2-7, with TRBD2 matching 7 bases. The clonotype comes from a woman aged 25 to 45 in good health and CMV-seropositive. Sequencing used PBMCs. CDR3 in DNA: TGCGCCAGCAGTGAGTCGACTCGGGGGGTACAGGAGCAGTACTTC. It translates to CASSESTRGVQEQYF.